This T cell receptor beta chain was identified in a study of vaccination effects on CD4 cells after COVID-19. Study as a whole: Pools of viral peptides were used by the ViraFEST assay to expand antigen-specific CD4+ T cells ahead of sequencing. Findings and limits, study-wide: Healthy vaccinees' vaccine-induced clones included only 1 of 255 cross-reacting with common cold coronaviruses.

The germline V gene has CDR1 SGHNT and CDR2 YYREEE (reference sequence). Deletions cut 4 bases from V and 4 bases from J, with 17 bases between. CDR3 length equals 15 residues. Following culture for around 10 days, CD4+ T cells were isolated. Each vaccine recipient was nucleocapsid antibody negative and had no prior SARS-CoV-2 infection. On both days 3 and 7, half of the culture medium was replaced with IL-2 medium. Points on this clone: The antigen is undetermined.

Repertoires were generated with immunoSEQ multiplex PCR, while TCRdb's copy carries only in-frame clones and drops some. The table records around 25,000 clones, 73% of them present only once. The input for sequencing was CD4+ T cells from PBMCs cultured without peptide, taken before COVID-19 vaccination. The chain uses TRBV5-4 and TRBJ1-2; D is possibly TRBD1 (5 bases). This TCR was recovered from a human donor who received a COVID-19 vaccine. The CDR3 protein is CASSLDQGGGYGYTF. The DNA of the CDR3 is TGTGCCAGCAGCCTTGACCAGGGCGGTGGCTATGGCTACACCTTC.